This T cell receptor beta chain is from a study of breast tumors, draining lymph nodes, adjacent tissues (dated by TCRdb to the mid-2010s). Concerning the study at large: TCR beta repertoires were compared across tumor, adjacent nontumor tissue and axillary lymph nodes obtained from breast cancer patients. The study aimed to assess the relationships and possible T-cell exchange between tumor, surrounding tissue and draining lymph node repertoires in human breast cancer. Overall study results and their limits: Tumor and nontumor tissue repertoires were significantly more similar in luminal-like than in basal-like breast cancer. Rather than being directly demonstrated, the conclusion that tumor T cells originate in lymph nodes was presented as consistent with a hypothesis. Tumors showed preferential V and J gene usage, and their T-cell repertoire diversity fell below that of lymph nodes yet above that of nontumor tissue. The data were considered consistent with the idea that most tumor T cells come from the lymph node and then expand in tumor tissue.

TCRdb names Illumina HiSeq 2000 as the instrument used. TCR beta chain libraries were generated by multiplex PCR amplification. The amplified TCR beta chain products were analyzed by high-throughput sequencing. TCRdb reprocessed the public reads (quality trimming at Q25 with fastp, clone calling with MiXCR) and kept in-frame beta chains. Merged by CDR3 protein, the rows form single entries marked with the most common genes and DNA. This sample has 60,000 to 70,000 distinct CDR3 sequences in its table, and around three fifths of those were observed once. The top ten clonotypes cover 15% to 20% of the sample. V is reduced by 5 bases and J by 7 bases, leaving a spacing of 15 bases between them. Based on the germline V gene, the CDR1 and CDR2 sequences are SNHLY and FYNNEI. The CDR3 has 15 amino acids, counting the end cysteine and phenylalanine. The retained sequence is limited to the CDR3, 45 bases, with the frame set at the first base.

Regarding this clonotype: It has no known antigen specificity. Base-call qualities are not available, and no considerably larger clone is one nucleotide away.

The sequenced sample was breast tumor tissue. This receptor was identified in a female donor with breast cancer. Some clones in this sample may be carry-over from other donors' samples. The rearrangement combines TRBV2 with TRBJ1-6, with the D segment identity uncertain. CDR3 region: CASSLGSGGNSPLHF. The DNA reads as follows: TGTGCCAGCAGTCTGGGCTCTGGTGGAAATTCACCCCTCCACTTT.